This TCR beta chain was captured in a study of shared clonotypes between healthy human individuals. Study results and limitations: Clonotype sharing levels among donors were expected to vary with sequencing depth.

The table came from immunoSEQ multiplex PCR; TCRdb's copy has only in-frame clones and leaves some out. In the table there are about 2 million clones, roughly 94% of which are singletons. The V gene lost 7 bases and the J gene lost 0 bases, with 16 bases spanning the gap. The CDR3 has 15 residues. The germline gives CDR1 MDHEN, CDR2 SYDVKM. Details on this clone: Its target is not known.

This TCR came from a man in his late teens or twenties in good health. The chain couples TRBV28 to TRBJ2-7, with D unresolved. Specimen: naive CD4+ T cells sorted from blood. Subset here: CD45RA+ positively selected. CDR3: CASTTVRRSSYEQYF. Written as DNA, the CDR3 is TGTGCCAGCACCACCGTGCGGCGGTCCTCCTACGAGCAGTACTTC.